This section outlines one TCR beta chain sequence together with its context. This sample includes further DNA sequences coding for the same CDR3. V lost 6 bases and J lost 3, with 9 bases in between. This CDR3 has 13 amino acids. CDR1 and CDR2 (germline): MNHEY, SVGAGI. This sample stems from a study of blood T cell repertoires in COVID-19. About the research overall: The study drew acute and convalescent COVID-19 samples from the United States, Italy and Spain. PBMCs, B-cell-depleted T cells, or T cells provided the cDNA or gDNA that made up the material.

Authors' processing steps: Counts of nucleated cells, estimated from reference gene primer amplification, were obtained. This table comes from immunoSEQ multiplex PCR, and its TCRdb copy is limited to in-frame clones, with some not included. Clone size and the V and J calls come from that table; the DNA yielded D and trimming. The sample has over 85,000 clones; around 79% are singletons. The V gene is TRBV6-5, the J gene TRBJ2-1; maybe TRBD1 (5 bases). This TCR derives from a human donor in a cohort sampled during active COVID-19. Sequenced input: peripheral blood. Written as DNA, the CDR3 is TGTGCCAGCAGCTACGACAGCTACAATGAGCAGTTCTTC. Translation gives CASSYDSYNEQFF.